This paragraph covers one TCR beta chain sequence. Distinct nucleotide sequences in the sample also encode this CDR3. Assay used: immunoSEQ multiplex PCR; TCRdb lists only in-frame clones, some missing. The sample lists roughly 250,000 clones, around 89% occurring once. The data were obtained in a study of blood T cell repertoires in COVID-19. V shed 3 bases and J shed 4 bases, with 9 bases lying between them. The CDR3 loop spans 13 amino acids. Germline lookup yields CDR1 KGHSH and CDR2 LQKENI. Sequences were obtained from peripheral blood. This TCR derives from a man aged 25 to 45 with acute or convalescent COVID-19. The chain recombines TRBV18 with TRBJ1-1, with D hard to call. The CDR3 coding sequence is TGTGCCAGCTCACCCACCCCCAGCACTGAAGCTTTCTTT. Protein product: CASSPTPSTEAFF.